This TCR beta chain was obtained from a study of blood T cell repertoires in COVID-19 (dated by TCRdb to 2019 to 2021). In terms of the full investigation: Recovered participants in ImmuneRACE Cohort 3 were defined by two consecutive negative NP/OP PCR tests, clearance by a healthcare professional, or resolution of symptoms. The collaborator samples originated in the United States, Italy and Spain and spanned the acute and convalescent phases of COVID-19. The material from the prospective study consisted of cDNA or gDNA derived from T cells, B-cell-depleted T cells, or PBMCs. Deeply sampled blood TCRbeta repertoires from subjects exposed to, actively infected with, or recovered from COVID-19 were included in the dataset. The repertoires were released in a freely available public database meant as a resource for research on the immune response to SARS-CoV-2. Samples were obtained from the ongoing ImmuneRACE study (first 160 participants) and from approximately 1,200 subjects provided by 6 global collaborators. The sample metadata nearly always contained a de-identified subject ID, COVID-19 status, age in years and sex. Where HLA class I and class II types were available, the types were taken from metadata supplied by the sample provider, not from assay-based typing. Study-wide conclusions, independent of this receptor: How much clinical and demographic metadata was included differed by source and by participant, and the metadata was provided uncurated.

As regards this clone: Its specific antigen is unknown. Within one base of it there is no much larger clone, and no base qualities were kept.

Deletion took 3 bases off V and 1 base off J, with a span of 18 bases between the germline ends. Spanning cysteine to phenylalanine, the CDR3 consists of 18 amino acids. CDR3 DNA only is kept here, 54 bases in frame from base 1. According to the germline V gene (reference sequence), CDR1 reads LNHDA and CDR2 reads SQIVND. In the prospective study, participants were roughly 18 to 100 years old, resided in approximately 22 geographic areas of the United States, and were enrolled through a virtual design. Cohort assignment in the prospective study relied on participant-reported clinical history from a screening survey and a study questionnaire. In the prospective study, whole blood, serum and a nasopharyngeal or oropharyngeal swab were collected from each participant by mobile phlebotomists. Additional blood draws and questionnaires over an approximately two-month period could optionally be provided by prospective study participants. Before DNA extraction, blood samples from the prospective study were shipped at room temperature or frozen.

The immunoSEQ Assay, a bias-controlled multiplex PCR, was used to amplify TCRbeta CDR3 regions from genomic DNA. In the source study's methods: The number of nucleated cells in each sample was estimated by amplification of reference gene primers within the assay. Sequence reads were collapsed and filtered to measure the absolute abundance of every unique TCRbeta CDR3 rearrangement. For each sample, productive Simpson clonality was calculated as the square root of Simpson's diversity index across productive rearrangements. The immuneACCESS repertoire file appears here via TCRdb, limited to in-frame rearrangements. These files lack a portion of the clones; in checked studies, under half of the deficit traces to unresolved V genes, and the cause of the others is not known. D and trimming were read from the DNA, whereas the V and J calls and clone size are those reported in that table. The sample has fewer than 250,000 clones on record, roughly 84% of them singletons. Around 7% of the sample is held by the ten biggest clonotypes.

The sequenced material came from PBMCs or T cells enriched from blood (not recorded which). The receptor chain draws on TRBV19 and TRBJ2-2; TRBD2 might be the D gene, on 5 matching bases. This receptor was identified in a man aged 25 to 40 in a cohort exposed to, infected with or recovered from COVID-19 (not recorded which). The CDR3 here reads CASSIRLGGNKNTGELFF. The sequence in DNA is TGTGCCAGTAGTATTCGCCTAGGAGGAAACAAGAACACCGGGGAGCTGTTTTTT.